The sequence of this T cell receptor beta chain was determined in a study of blood T cells in healthy people across ages. General study results and limits: Unsorted PBMCs ruled out conclusive naive versus antigen-experienced comparison.

In its sample, this clonotype was seen many times. Its antigen is as yet unknown. Germline V gives CDR1 LGHDT, CDR2 YNNKEL (reference sequence). The germline V and J ends were trimmed by 0 bases and 1 base, with 10 bases remaining between them. This CDR3 has 15 residues. It was with a sample-barcoded 5' primer and a J-beta primer mix that a second PCR of roughly 7 to 12 cycles was run. TCRdb independently ran MiXCR on the 5' RACE reads; one entry per CDR3 protein. The sample shows approximately 670,000 distinct CDR3 sequences, around 41% of them seen only once. The chain combines TRBV3-1 with TRBJ2-7; TRBD2 is a possible D gene (5 bases). This TCR came from a man older than 75 in good health. Input material: blood. The CDR3 DNA is TGTGCCAGCAGCCAAGAGTTCGGGAATTCCTACGAGCAGTACTTC. This codes for CASSQEFGNSYEQYF.